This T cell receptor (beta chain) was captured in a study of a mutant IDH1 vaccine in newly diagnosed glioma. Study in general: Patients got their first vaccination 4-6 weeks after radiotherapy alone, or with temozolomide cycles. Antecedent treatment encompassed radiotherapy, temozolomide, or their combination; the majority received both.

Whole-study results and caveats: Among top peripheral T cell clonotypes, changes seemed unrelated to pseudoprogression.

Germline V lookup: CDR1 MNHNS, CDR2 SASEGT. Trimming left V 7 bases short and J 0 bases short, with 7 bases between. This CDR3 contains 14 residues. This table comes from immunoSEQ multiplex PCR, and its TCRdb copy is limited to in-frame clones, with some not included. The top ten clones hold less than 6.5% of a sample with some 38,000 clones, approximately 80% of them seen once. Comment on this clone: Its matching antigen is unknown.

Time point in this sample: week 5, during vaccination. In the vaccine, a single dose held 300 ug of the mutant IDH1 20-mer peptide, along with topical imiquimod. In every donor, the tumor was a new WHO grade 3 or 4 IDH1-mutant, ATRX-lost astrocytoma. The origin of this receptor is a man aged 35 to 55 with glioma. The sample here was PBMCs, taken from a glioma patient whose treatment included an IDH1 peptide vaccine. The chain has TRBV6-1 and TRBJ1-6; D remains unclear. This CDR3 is CASMESSYNSPLHF. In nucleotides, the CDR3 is TGTGCCAGCATGGAGAGCTCCTATAATTCACCCCTCCACTTT.